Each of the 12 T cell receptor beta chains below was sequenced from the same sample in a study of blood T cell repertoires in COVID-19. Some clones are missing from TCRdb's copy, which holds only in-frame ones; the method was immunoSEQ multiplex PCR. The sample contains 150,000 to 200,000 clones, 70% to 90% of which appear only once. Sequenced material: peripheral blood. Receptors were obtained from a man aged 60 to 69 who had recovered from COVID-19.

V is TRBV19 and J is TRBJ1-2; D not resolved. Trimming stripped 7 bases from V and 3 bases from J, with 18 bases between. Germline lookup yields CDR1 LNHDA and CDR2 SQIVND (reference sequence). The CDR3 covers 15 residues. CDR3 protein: CASTPRGVQDYGYTF. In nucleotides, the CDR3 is TGTGCCAGTACGCCGCGCGGGGTGCAGGACTATGGCTACACCTTC.

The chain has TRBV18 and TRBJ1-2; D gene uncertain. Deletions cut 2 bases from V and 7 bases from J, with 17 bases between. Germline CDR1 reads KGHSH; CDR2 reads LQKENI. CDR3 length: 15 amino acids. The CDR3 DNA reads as TGTGCCAGCTCACCAGGCGGGCCCCGTCTGAGTGGCTACACCTTC. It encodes CASSPGGPRLSGYTF. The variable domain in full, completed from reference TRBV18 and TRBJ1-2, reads NAGVMQNPRHLVRRRGQEARLRCSPMKGHSHVYWYRQLPEEGLKFMVYLQKENIIDESGMPKERFSAEFPKEGPSILRIQQVVRGDSAAYFCASSPGGPRLSGYTFGSGTRLTVV.

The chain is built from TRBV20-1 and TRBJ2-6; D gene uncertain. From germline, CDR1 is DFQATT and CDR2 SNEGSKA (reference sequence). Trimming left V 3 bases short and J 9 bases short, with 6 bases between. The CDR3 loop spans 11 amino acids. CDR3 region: CSASSFNVLTF. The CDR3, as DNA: TGCAGTGCTAGCTCTTTCAACGTCCTGACTTTC.

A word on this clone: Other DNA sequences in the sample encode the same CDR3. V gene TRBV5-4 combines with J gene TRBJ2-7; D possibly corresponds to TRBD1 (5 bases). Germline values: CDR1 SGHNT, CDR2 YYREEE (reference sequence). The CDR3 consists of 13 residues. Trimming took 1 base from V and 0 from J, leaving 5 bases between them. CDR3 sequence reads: CASSLRGSYEQYF. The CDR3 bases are TGTGCCAGCAGCTTGAGGGGCTCCTACGAGCAGTACTTC.

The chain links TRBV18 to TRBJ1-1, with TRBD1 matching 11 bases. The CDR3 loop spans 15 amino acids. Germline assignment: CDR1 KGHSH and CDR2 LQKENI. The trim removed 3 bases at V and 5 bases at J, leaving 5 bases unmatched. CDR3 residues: CASSPSGTGGTEAFF. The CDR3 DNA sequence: TGTGCCAGCTCACCGTCCGGGACAGGGGGTACTGAAGCTTTCTTT.

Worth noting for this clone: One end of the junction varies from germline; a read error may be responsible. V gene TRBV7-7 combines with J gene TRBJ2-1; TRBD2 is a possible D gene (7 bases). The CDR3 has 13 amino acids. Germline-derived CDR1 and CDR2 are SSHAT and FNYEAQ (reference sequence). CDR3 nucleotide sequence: TGTGCTAGCAGCTTAGGGGGGGGCAATGAGCAGTTCTTC. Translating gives CASSLGGGNEQFF.

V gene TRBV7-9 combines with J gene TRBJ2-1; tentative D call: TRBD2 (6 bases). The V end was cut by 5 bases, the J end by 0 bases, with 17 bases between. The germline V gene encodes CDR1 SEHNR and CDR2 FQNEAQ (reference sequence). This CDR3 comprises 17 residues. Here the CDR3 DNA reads TGTGCCAGCAGCACAAACCGGGACTTCCGCTCCTACAATGAGCAGTTCTTC. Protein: CASSTNRDFRSYNEQFF.

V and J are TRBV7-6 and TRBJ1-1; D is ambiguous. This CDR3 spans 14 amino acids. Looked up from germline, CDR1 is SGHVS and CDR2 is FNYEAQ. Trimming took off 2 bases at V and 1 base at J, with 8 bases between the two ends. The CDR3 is CASSLLGPNTEAFF. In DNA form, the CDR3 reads TGTGCCAGCAGCTTACTGGGCCCGAACACTGAAGCTTTCTTT.

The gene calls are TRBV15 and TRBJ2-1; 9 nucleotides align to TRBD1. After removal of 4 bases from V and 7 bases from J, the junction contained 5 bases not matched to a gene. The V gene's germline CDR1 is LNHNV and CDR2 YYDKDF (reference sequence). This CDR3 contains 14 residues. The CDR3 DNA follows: TGTGCCACCAGCACTGGACAGGGGCCGAATGAGCAGTTCTTC. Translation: CATSTGQGPNEQFF.

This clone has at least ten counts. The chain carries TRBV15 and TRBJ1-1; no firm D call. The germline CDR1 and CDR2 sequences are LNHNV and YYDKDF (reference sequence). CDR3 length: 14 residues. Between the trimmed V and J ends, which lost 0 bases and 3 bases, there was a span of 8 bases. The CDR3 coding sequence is TGTGCCACCAGCAGAGATTTCGGTTACACTGAAGCTTTCTTT. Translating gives CATSRDFGYTEAFF.

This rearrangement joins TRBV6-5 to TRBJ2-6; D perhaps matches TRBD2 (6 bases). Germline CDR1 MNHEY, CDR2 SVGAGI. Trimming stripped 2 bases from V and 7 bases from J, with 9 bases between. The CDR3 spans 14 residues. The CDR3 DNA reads TGTGCCAGCAGTTACGTCGGGAGTGCCAACGTCCTGACTTTC. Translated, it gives CASSYVGSANVLTF.

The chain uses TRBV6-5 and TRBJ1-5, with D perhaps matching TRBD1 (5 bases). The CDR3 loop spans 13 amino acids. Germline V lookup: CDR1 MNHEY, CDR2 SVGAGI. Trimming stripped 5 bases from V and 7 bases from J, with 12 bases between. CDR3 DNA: TGTGCCAGCAGTAGGGAGCGGGGGCAGCCCCAGCATTTT. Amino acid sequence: CASSRERGQPQHF.